This TCR beta chain appears in the sequencing data of a study of early T cells in non-severe SARS-CoV-2 infection. MiXCR, run by TCRdb on the 5' RACE reads, gives a single entry per CDR3 protein. The sample holds around 60,000 distinct CDR3 sequences, roughly 10% seen once. In this sample, this clonotype turned up a few times. The clonotype comes from an adult who was a healthcare worker with PCR-confirmed SARS-CoV-2 infection or an uninfected control (not recorded which). Sequences were derived from whole blood, sampled at baseline.

CDR3 region: CASSTEQGYNEKLFF. CDR3 nucleotides: TGTGCCAGTAGTACCGAACAGGGATACAATGAAAAACTGTTTTTT. This chain links TRBV19 with TRBJ1-4; weak D call: TRBD1 (6 bases). The CDR3 covers 15 residues. V shed 4 bases and J shed 5 bases, with 14 bases lying between them. The V gene's germline CDR1 is LNHDA and CDR2 SQIVND (reference sequence). The full variable domain, in which reference TRBV19 and TRBJ1-4 provide the parts outside the CDR3, is DGGITQSPKYLFRKEGQNVTLSCEQNLNHDAMYWYRQDPGQGLRLIYYSQIVNDFQKGDIAEGYSVSREKKESFPLTVTSAQKNPTAFYLCASSTEQGYNEKLFFGSGTQLSVL.